This is a list of T cell receptor beta chains from one sample in a study of blood T cell repertoires in COVID-19. Using immunoSEQ multiplex PCR, the repertoire was profiled, and TCRdb retains in-frame clones only, with some absent. The sample contains some 110,000 clones, less than 95% of which appear only once. The specimen sequenced was peripheral blood. The receptors derive from a human donor with active COVID-19. The donor label of this sample is uncertain. Both conserved end residues are part of each CDR3. The order of the fields is CDR3 protein, CDR3 DNA, D gene, clone size, CDR3 length, V gene, J gene. D genes are given only for firm matches. Only some rows state a clone size, as once, few, many or a class for expanded clones.

CDR3 protein: CASSSGLAEAFF; CDR3 DNA: TGTGCCAGCAGTTCCGGACTCGCTGAAGCTTTCTTT; D gene: -; clone size: -; CDR3 length: 12; V gene: TRBV27; J gene: TRBJ1-1
CDR3 protein: CASRQGAIGNTIYF; CDR3 DNA: TGTGCCAGCCGACAGGGGGCAATTGGAAACACCATATATTTT; D gene: TRBD1; clone size: -; CDR3 length: 14; V gene: TRBV6-5; J gene: TRBJ1-3
CDR3 protein: CSVGQGTGELFF; CDR3 DNA: TGCAGCGTGGGACAGGGCACCGGGGAGCTGTTTTTT; D gene: TRBD1; clone size: once; CDR3 length: 12; V gene: TRBV29-1; J gene: TRBJ2-2
CDR3 protein: CASSESMGGTLNEQFF; CDR3 DNA: TGCGCCAGCAGTGAGTCGATGGGGGGGACGTTGAATGAGCAGTTCTTC; D gene: TRBD2; clone size: -; CDR3 length: 16; V gene: TRBV10-1; J gene: TRBJ2-1
CDR3 protein: CASSLETSGGSYNEQFF; CDR3 DNA: TGCGCCAGCAGCTTGGAGACTAGCGGGGGCTCCTACAATGAGCAGTTCTTC; D gene: TRBD2; clone size: -; CDR3 length: 17; V gene: TRBV5-1; J gene: TRBJ2-1
CDR3 protein: CATSRAWEGPQHF; CDR3 DNA: TGTGCCACCAGCAGGGCTTGGGAGGGTCCCCAGCATTTT; D gene: -; clone size: -; CDR3 length: 13; V gene: TRBV15; J gene: TRBJ1-5
CDR3 protein: CASSQVSSTDTQYF; CDR3 DNA: TGTGCCAGCAGCCAAGTTTCGAGCACAGATACGCAGTATTTT; D gene: -; clone size: -; CDR3 length: 14; V gene: TRBV3-1/TRBV3-2; J gene: TRBJ2-3
CDR3 protein: CSSKISSYEQYF; CDR3 DNA: TGCAGCTCGAAAATCAGCTCCTACGAGCAGTACTTC; D gene: -; clone size: -; CDR3 length: 12; V gene: TRBV29-1; J gene: TRBJ2-7
CDR3 protein: CASSQGLAVPPSYEQYF; CDR3 DNA: TGTGCCAGCAGCCAGGGACTAGCGGTGCCCCCCTCCTACGAGCAGTACTTC; D gene: TRBD2; clone size: -; CDR3 length: 17; V gene: TRBV5-4; J gene: TRBJ2-7
CDR3 protein: CASSLSGSMGTDTQYF; CDR3 DNA: TGCGCCAGCAGCTTATCTGGCTCAATGGGCACAGATACGCAGTATTTT; D gene: -; clone size: -; CDR3 length: 16; V gene: TRBV5-1; J gene: TRBJ2-3
CDR3 protein: CASSEDRRYGYTF; CDR3 DNA: TGTGCCAGCAGTGAGGACAGGCGATATGGCTACACCTTC; D gene: TRBD1; clone size: once; CDR3 length: 13; V gene: TRBV2; J gene: TRBJ1-2
CDR3 protein: CATSHHREAANEKLFF; CDR3 DNA: TGTGCCACCAGCCACCATAGGGAGGCGGCTAATGAAAAACTGTTTTTT; D gene: -; clone size: -; CDR3 length: 16; V gene: TRBV15; J gene: TRBJ1-4
CDR3 protein: CASSPRTDLTKNIQYF; CDR3 DNA: TGTGCCAGCTCCCCGCGGACTGATCTCACCAAAAACATTCAGTACTTC; D gene: -; clone size: -; CDR3 length: 16; V gene: TRBV7-9; J gene: TRBJ2-4
CDR3 protein: CASSDSGGALDEQYF; CDR3 DNA: TGTGCCAGCAGTGATAGCGGGGGGGCCTTAGACGAGCAGTACTTC; D gene: TRBD2; clone size: few; CDR3 length: 15; V gene: TRBV28; J gene: TRBJ2-7
CDR3 protein: CASSQRDRDRDHEQYF; CDR3 DNA: TGTGCCAGCAGCCAAAGAGACCGGGACAGGGACCACGAGCAGTACTTC; D gene: TRBD1; clone size: -; CDR3 length: 16; V gene: TRBV3-1/TRBV3-2; J gene: TRBJ2-7
CDR3 protein: CASSRTGGNSLDGYTF; CDR3 DNA: TGTGCCAGTAGCAGGACAGGGGGAAATTCCCTTGATGGCTACACCTTC; D gene: TRBD1; clone size: -; CDR3 length: 16; V gene: TRBV19; J gene: TRBJ1-2
CDR3 protein: CASTRTGDTDTQYF; CDR3 DNA: TGTGCCAGCACCCGAACCGGGGACACAGATACGCAGTATTTT; D gene: -; clone size: -; CDR3 length: 14; V gene: TRBV7-9; J gene: TRBJ2-3
CDR3 protein: CASSHAKGMGGPYNEQFF; CDR3 DNA: TGCGCCAGCAGCCATGCCAAGGGAATGGGGGGGCCCTACAATGAGCAGTTCTTC; D gene: -; clone size: -; CDR3 length: 18; V gene: TRBV4-3; J gene: TRBJ2-1
CDR3 protein: CASTLHQGQGSSYNEQFF; CDR3 DNA: TGTGCCAGCACCCTCCACCAGGGACAGGGAAGCTCCTACAATGAGCAGTTCTTC; D gene: TRBD1; clone size: -; CDR3 length: 18; V gene: TRBV28; J gene: TRBJ2-1
CDR3 protein: CAISEGVGNTIYF; CDR3 DNA: TGTGCCATCAGTGAAGGGGTTGGAAACACCATATATTTT; D gene: -; clone size: -; CDR3 length: 13; V gene: TRBV10-3; J gene: TRBJ1-3
CDR3 protein: CASSRGSGELFF; CDR3 DNA: TGTGCCAGCAGTAGGGGTTCCGGGGAGCTGTTTTTT; D gene: -; clone size: -; CDR3 length: 12; V gene: TRBV25-1; J gene: TRBJ2-2